Reported below is one TCR beta chain. The data originate from a study of blood T cell repertoires in COVID-19. Per germline, CDR1 SNHLY and CDR2 FYNNEI. The V and J ends lost 2 bases and 8 bases respectively, with 15 bases between them. The CDR3 is made up of 14 amino acids. Data came from immunoSEQ multiplex PCR; TCRdb stores just in-frame clones and leaves some out. The repertoire includes 200,000 or so clones, nearly 90% of them detected once, and approximately 2.3% sits in the top ten. Sequencing was done on a sample of PBMCs or T cells enriched from blood (not recorded which). This TCR was sampled from a middle-aged woman with acute COVID-19. The gene calls are TRBV2 and TRBJ1-2; perhaps TRBD1 as D (5 bases). The CDR3 nucleotides are TGTGCCAGCAGTGAACTACGACAGCCTCAAGGCTACACCTTC. Translating it yields CASSELRQPQGYTF.